This entry lists 30 T cell receptor beta chains sequenced from one sample in a study of OX40 agonist ivuxolimab in advanced cancers. Profiled with immunoSEQ multiplex PCR; TCRdb holds only in-frame clones, not every one. Altogether approximately 76,000 clones are present, about 91% being singletons, with the ten largest covering 0.86%. Sequences were derived from CD4+ or CD8+ T cells sorted from blood, sampled in a trial of the OX40 agonist ivuxolimab. The receptors derive from an adult with an advanced solid tumor such as melanoma, head and neck, liver or kidney cancer.

The chain carries TRBV7-3 and TRBJ2-1; 9 bases map to TRBD2. The CDR3 spans 16 residues. J lost 0 bases, V lost 5 bases, and 5 bases had no gene match. Germline V gives CDR1 SGHTA, CDR2 FQGTGA. The CDR3 bases are TGTGCCAGCAGCCAACATAGCGGGAGCTCCTACAATGAGCAGTTCTTC. Amino acids: CASSQHSGSSYNEQFF.

This clone was observed a single time. The chain carries TRBV7-2 and TRBJ2-5; D may be TRBD1 (6 bases). Trimming cost V 5 bases and J 0 bases, with 13 bases left between them. Per germline, CDR1 SGHTA and CDR2 FQGNSA. This CDR3 region has 15 residues. The CDR3 bases are TGTGCCAGCAGCCCAGACAGGTATAACCAAGAGACCCAGTACTTC. Its protein is CASSPDRYNQETQYF.

The chain carries TRBV2 and TRBJ1-5; D is unclear. The length of the CDR3 is 14 residues. V lost 3 bases and J 4 bases, leaving 10 bases between the germline ends. Germline assignment: CDR1 SNHLY and CDR2 FYNNEI. In nucleotides, the CDR3 is TGTGCCAGCAGTGACTCTACCCCTAATCAGCCCCAGCATTTT. It translates to CASSDSTPNQPQHF.

This clone showed up just once. This sequence joins TRBV6-6 and TRBJ1-1; TRBD1 aligns across 7 bases. Looked up from germline, CDR1 is MNHNY and CDR2 is SVGAGI (reference sequence). V lost 6 bases to trimming and J lost 6 bases; unmatched junction nucleotides: 7. This CDR3 is 13 amino acids long. The CDR3 reads CASRGTERAEAFF. CDR3 nucleotide sequence: TGTGCCAGCAGGGGGACAGAAAGGGCTGAAGCTTTCTTT.

V is TRBV6-6 and J is TRBJ2-3, with a possible D match to TRBD2 (6 bases). CDR1 is MNHNY, CDR2 SVGAGI, per germline (reference sequence). There are 14 residues in the CDR3. V lost 6 bases and J lost 3, with 13 bases in between. CDR3 residues: CASSRGVGTDTQYF. For the CDR3, the DNA is TGTGCCAGCAGCCGCGGGGTGGGAACAGATACGCAGTATTTT.

Written as DNA, the CDR3 is TGTGCCAGCAGCTCTCGGCTTGGTCTAGGGACAGATACGCAGTATTTT. Translation: CASSSRLGLGTDTQYF. The V and J genes are TRBV7-2 and TRBJ2-3; D unresolved. This CDR3 is built from 16 residues. Deletions cut 4 bases from V and 3 bases from J, with 17 bases between. CDR1 and CDR2 (germline): SGHTA, FQGNSA.

This clone showed up just once. The V gene is TRBV5-1, the J gene TRBJ2-2; D may match TRBD1 or TRBD2 (5 bases each). The V and J ends lost 3 bases and 0 bases respectively, with 9 bases between them. The CDR3 length is 15 residues. Per germline, CDR1 SGHRS and CDR2 YFSETQ. The CDR3 loop is CASSWDRPNTGELFF. In DNA, the CDR3 is TGCGCCAGCAGCTGGGACCGGCCGAACACCGGGGAGCTGTTTTTT.

J is TRBJ2-7 and V is TRBV10-3; D not certain. The CDR3 totals 17 residues. Germline CDR1 and CDR2: ENHRY and SYGVKD. V shed 0 bases and J shed 4 bases, with 19 bases lying between them. The CDR3 nucleotides read TGTGCCATCAGTGAGTCGAAGTCCAGCCCACCGCAGTACGAGCAGTACTTC. It codes for CAISESKSSPPQYEQYF.

V and J are TRBV9 and TRBJ2-6; D remains ambiguous. Germline CDR1 reads SGDLS; CDR2 reads YYNGEE. Trimming stripped 0 bases from V and 0 bases from J, with 7 bases between. The CDR3 is 16 residues long. CDR3 sequence: CASSVVDASGANVLTF. For the CDR3, the DNA is TGTGCCAGCAGCGTAGTTGACGCCTCTGGGGCCAACGTCCTGACTTTC.

The chain links TRBV7-2 to TRBJ2-1; maybe TRBD2 (5 bases). The CDR3 is made up of 15 amino acids. From germline, CDR1 is SGHTA and CDR2 FQGNSA. V dropped 5 bases and J dropped 7 bases, with 18 bases sitting between them. As DNA, the CDR3 is TGTGCCAGCAGCCTCGGCAGTTATTCGGGGAATGAGCAGTTCTTC. It translates to CASSLGSYSGNEQFF. The full variable domain, in which reference TRBV7-2 and TRBJ2-1 provide the parts outside the CDR3, is GAGVSQSPSNKVTEKGKDVELRCDPISGHTALYWYRQSLGQGLEFLIYFQGNSAPDKSGLPSDRFSAERTGGSVSTLTIQRTQQEDSAVYLCASSLGSYSGNEQFFGPGTRLTVL.

The chain has TRBV7-9 and TRBJ2-2; D possibly corresponds to TRBD2 (6 bases). The germline V gene encodes CDR1 SEHNR and CDR2 FQNEAQ (reference sequence). The CDR3 runs to 15 residues. With 5 bases removed from V and 4 bases from J, the gap between germline ends came to 14 bases. CDR3: CASSPGGVGTGELFF. Written as DNA, the CDR3 is TGTGCCAGCAGCCCAGGAGGGGTGGGCACCGGGGAGCTGTTTTTT.

V and J are TRBV18 and TRBJ1-3; 8 nucleotides align to TRBD1. With V trimmed by 5 bases and J by 1 base, 13 bases remained unmatched. The CDR3 sequence is 18 residues long. Germline V lookup: CDR1 KGHSH, CDR2 LQKENI. CDR3 sequence: CASSTPGQDLTSGNTIYF. CDR3 DNA sequence: TGTGCCAGCTCAACCCCGGGACAGGACCTCACTTCTGGAAACACCATATATTTT.

CDR3 region: CASSPDRGREQYF. The CDR3 nucleotides read TGTGCCAGCAGCCCTGACAGGGGGCGCGAGCAGTACTTC. This rearrangement joins TRBV7-2 to TRBJ2-7, with 10 bases aligning to TRBD1. V trimming: 5 bases; J trimming: 6 bases; junction bases outside the gene matches: 4. CDR1 SGHTA and CDR2 FQGNSA come from the germline V gene. The CDR3 is 13 residues long.

This rearrangement joins TRBV30 to TRBJ1-1, with 10 bases fitting TRBD1. Looked up from germline, CDR1 is GTSNPN and CDR2 is SVGIG (reference sequence). Trimming cost V 3 bases and J 6 bases; bases outside gene matches: 13. CDR3 length: 16 residues. CDR3 amino acids: CAWSITPGQGLAEAFF. CDR3 sequence (DNA): TGTGCCTGGAGCATTACACCGGGACAGGGGTTAGCTGAAGCTTTCTTT.

J is TRBJ2-1 and V is TRBV19; 8 bases align to TRBD2. The CDR3 length is 15 residues. V shed 7 bases and J 6 bases; nucleotides not matched to a gene: 11. Germline CDR1 LNHDA, CDR2 SQIVND (reference sequence). The CDR3 DNA is TGTGCCAGTACCCGGGGGGGGGAGAACCCCAATGAGCAGTTCTTC. This sequence encodes CASTRGGENPNEQFF.

V is TRBV29-1 and J is TRBJ1-1, with D perhaps TRBD1 (6 bases). CDR1 and CDR2 (germline): SQVTM, ANQGSEA. Trimming pared 3 bases from V and 1 base from J, leaving 6 bases between. The CDR3 sequence is 12 residues long. In DNA, the CDR3 is TGCAGCGTTGAGGGACAGAACACTGAAGCTTTCTTT. As protein: CSVEGQNTEAFF. Full variable domain (rest looked up from reference TRBV29-1 and TRBJ1-1): SAVISQKPSRDICQRGTSLTIQCQVDSQVTMMFWYRQQPGQSLTLIATANQGSEATYESGFVIDKFPISRPNLTFSTLTVSNMSPEDSSIYLCSVEGQNTEAFFGQGTRLTVV.

The CDR3 DNA is TGTGCCAGTAGTATCTCGACAGGGGGTGAATCGAATGAGCAGTTCTTC. As protein: CASSISTGGESNEQFF. This rearrangement joins TRBV19 to TRBJ2-1; 9 bases match TRBD1. V lost 3 bases to trimming and J lost 7 bases; unmatched junction nucleotides: 10. The CDR3 contains 16 residues. Germline V gene data show CDR1 as LNHDA and CDR2 as SQIVND (reference sequence). Looking up the rest from reference TRBV19 and TRBJ2-1 gives the full variable domain: DGGITQSPKYLFRKEGQNVTLSCEQNLNHDAMYWYRQDPGQGLRLIYYSQIVNDFQKGDIAEGYSVSREKKESFPLTVTSAQKNPTAFYLCASSISTGGESNEQFFGPGTRLTVL.

The gene calls are TRBV19 and TRBJ1-4; no firm D call. CDR3 length equals 14 residues. CDR1 and CDR2 (germline): LNHDA, SQIVND (reference sequence). The V and J ends lost 4 bases and 0 bases respectively, with 6 bases between them. CDR3 in amino acids: CASSKEATNEKLFF. Here the CDR3 DNA reads TGTGCCAGTAGTAAAGAAGCAACTAATGAAAAACTGTTTTTT.

The chain couples TRBV29-1 to TRBJ1-5; the D is unclear. The CDR3 runs to 13 residues. Germline lookup yields CDR1 SQVTM and CDR2 ANQGSEA. Trimming pared 3 bases from V and 7 bases from J, leaving 13 bases between. CDR3 coding DNA: TGCAGCGTTGAGGAGGGCGGAGGACAGCCCCAGCATTTT. Translation gives CSVEEGGGQPQHF.

This sequence joins TRBV18 and TRBJ1-3; D is ambiguous. This CDR3 is built from 16 residues. V dropped 3 bases and J dropped 1 base, with 13 bases sitting between them. From germline, CDR1 is KGHSH and CDR2 LQKENI. The CDR3 DNA sequence: TGTGCCAGCTCACCCGGGATTGGGGATTCTGGAAACACCATATATTTT. Translation: CASSPGIGDSGNTIYF.

The rearrangement links TRBV9 to TRBJ2-1; D perhaps matches TRBD1 (6 bases). The CDR3 covers 15 residues. V lost 3 bases to trimming and J lost 3 bases, with 13 bases between them. CDR1 is SGDLS, CDR2 YYNGEE, per germline. DNA for the CDR3: TGTGCCAGCAGCGGGGCAGGGGCATTCTACAATGAGCAGTTCTTC. As protein: CASSGAGAFYNEQFF.

J is TRBJ2-3 and V is TRBV7-3, with no clear D. Germline CDR1 and CDR2: SGHTA and FQGTGA. The CDR3 is 13 amino acids. The germline V and J ends were trimmed by 2 bases and 1 base, with 4 bases remaining between them. The CDR3 DNA reads TGTGCCAGCAGCTTAGGGGGCACAGATACGCAGTATTTT. Its translation: CASSLGGTDTQYF.

CDR3 DNA: TGTGCCAGCAGCTTGGCCGACAGGGGAGGAGGCTACACCTTC. Translation: CASSLADRGGGYTF. This chain links TRBV5-6 with TRBJ1-2, with 8 bases lining up with TRBD1. This CDR3 is built from 14 residues. With V trimmed by 0 bases and J by 8 bases, 6 bases remained unmatched. CDR1 SGHDT and CDR2 YYEEEE come from the germline V gene.

This clone was observed a handful of times. J is TRBJ1-1 and V is TRBV21-1. TRBV21-1 is a recognized pseudogene. The CDR3 consists of 13 residues. The CDR3: CASRVEGLTEAFF. Written as DNA, the CDR3 is TGTGCCAGCAGGGTCGAGGGTCTCACTGAAGCTTTCTTT.

In its sample, this clone was seen once. The chain links TRBV30 to TRBJ2-6; unclear D gene. Germline V lookup: CDR1 GTSNPN, CDR2 SVGIG (reference sequence). Trimming took off 4 bases at V and 1 base at J, with 5 bases between the two ends. The CDR3 has 13 amino acids. CDR3 in DNA: TGTGCCTGGAAGTTTTCTGGGGCCAACGTCCTGACTTTC. Its translation is CAWKFSGANVLTF.

This clone was observed a handful of times. The chain uses TRBV30 and TRBJ2-7; 9 bases line up with TRBD1. Germline V gene sequence: CDR1 GTSNPN, CDR2 SVGIG (reference sequence). V trimming: 0 bases; J trimming: 4 bases; junction bases outside the gene matches: 7. The CDR3 runs 15 residues. Written as DNA, the CDR3 is TGTGCCTGGAGTGTTCCGGGACAGGGTAGGTACGAGCAGTACTTC. Residues: CAWSVPGQGRYEQYF.

The J gene is TRBJ1-2, the V gene TRBV28, with unresolved D. The CDR3 totals 14 residues. Germline V lookup: CDR1 MDHEN, CDR2 SYDVKM. With 4 bases removed from V and 5 bases from J, the gap between germline ends came to 14 bases. The CDR3 loop is CASSSGRGRYGYTF. The CDR3 DNA reads as TGTGCCAGCAGTTCCGGGAGAGGAAGGTATGGCTACACCTTC.

The chain employs TRBV4-1 and TRBJ1-6; 7 bases map to TRBD1. After removal of 1 base from V and 0 bases from J, the junction contained 15 bases not matched to a gene. Germline CDR1 reads MGHRA; CDR2 reads YSYEKL. The CDR3 is made up of 21 amino acids. CDR3 DNA sequence: TGCGCCAGCAGCCAAGTTGGGGGGCCAGGACAGGCGAGCTCCTATAATTCACCCCTCCACTTT. Its translation is CASSQVGGPGQASSYNSPLHF.

The chain employs TRBV9 and TRBJ2-2; TRBD1 matches at 11 bases. The CDR3 contains 15 residues. The ends lost 3 bases at V and 5 bases at J; junction bases unmatched: 3. Germline CDR1 and CDR2: SGDLS and YYNGEE. The CDR3 spells CASSGGTGGTGELFF. Here the CDR3 DNA reads TGTGCCAGCAGCGGCGGGACAGGGGGTACCGGGGAGCTGTTTTTT.

This chain links TRBV6-5 with TRBJ1-4; TRBD1 might be the D (6 bases). In germline, CDR1 is MNHEY, CDR2 SVGAGI. V was shortened by 4 bases and J by 2 bases, with 14 bases between the two germline ends. The CDR3 totals 16 residues. The CDR3 DNA reads TGTGCCAGCAGTTCAGCAGGGGTGTACACTAATGAAAAACTGTTTTTT. Translation: CASSSAGVYTNEKLFF.